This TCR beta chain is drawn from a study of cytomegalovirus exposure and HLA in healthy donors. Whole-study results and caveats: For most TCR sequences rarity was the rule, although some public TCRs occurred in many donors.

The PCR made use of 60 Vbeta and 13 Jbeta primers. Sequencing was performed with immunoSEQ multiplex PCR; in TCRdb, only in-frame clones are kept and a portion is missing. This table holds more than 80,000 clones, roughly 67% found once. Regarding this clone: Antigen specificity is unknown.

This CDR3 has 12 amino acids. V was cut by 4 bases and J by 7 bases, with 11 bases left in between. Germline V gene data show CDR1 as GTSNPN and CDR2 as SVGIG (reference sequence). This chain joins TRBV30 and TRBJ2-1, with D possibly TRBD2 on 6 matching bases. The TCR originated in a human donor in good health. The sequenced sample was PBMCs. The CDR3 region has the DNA TGTGCCTGGAATGGGGGGTTTAATGAGCAGTTCTTC. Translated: CAWNGGFNEQFF.